The 14 T cell receptor beta chains below were found in one sample sequenced in a study of T cell repertoires in ileal Crohn's disease. TCRdb keeps only in-frame clones here, not all; method: immunoSEQ multiplex PCR. The sample lists some 15,000 clones, more than 60% occurring once. Sample time point: neoterminal ileum biopsy at postoperative endoscopy, about 6 months after surgery. Sequencing was carried out using ileal tissue. Receptor source: an adult with Crohn's disease.

This sequence joins TRBV6-5 and TRBJ2-7; D tentatively fits TRBD1 or TRBD2 (5 bases each). Trimming removed 2 bases at V and 3 bases at J, with 8 bases between. Germline V gene lookup returns CDR1 MNHEY and CDR2 SVGAGI. This CDR3 comprises 13 residues. The CDR3 nucleotides are TGTGCCAGCAGTTACACAGGAGGCTACGAGCAGTACTTC. Translation gives CASSYTGGYEQYF.

CDR3 in DNA: TGTGCCATCAGTTTTCGGCGAGAGGAGACCCAGTACTTC. Translated, it gives CAISFRREETQYF. The rearrangement uses TRBV10-3 and TRBJ2-5; D unclear. Germline V gives CDR1 ENHRY, CDR2 SYGVKD. There are 13 residues in the CDR3. V was clipped by 5 bases and J by 5 bases, with 12 bases between them.

The rearrangement links TRBV5-1 to TRBJ2-2; D uncertain. Germline CDR1 reads SGHRS; CDR2 reads YFSETQ. CDR3 size: 15 residues. The germline V and J ends were trimmed by 1 base and 1 base, with 8 bases remaining between them. The CDR3 is CASSLRVGNTGELFF. The CDR3 region has the DNA TGCGCCAGCAGCTTGAGGGTAGGGAACACCGGGGAGCTGTTTTTT.

V and J are TRBV6-6 and TRBJ2-7, with 7 nucleotides matching TRBD1. Germline assignment: CDR1 MNHNY and CDR2 SVGAGI (reference sequence). This CDR3 is 15 amino acids long. V gave up 0 bases and J gave up 7 bases; unmatched junction bases: 9. The CDR3 loop is CASSYSAQGVQEQYF. CDR3 DNA sequence: TGTGCCAGCAGTTACTCGGCCCAGGGGGTACAGGAGCAGTACTTC.

V usage is TRBV5-1 and J usage is TRBJ2-1; 9 bases align to TRBD2. Germline-derived CDR1 and CDR2 are SGHRS and YFSETQ. The CDR3 runs to 15 residues. V gave up 0 bases and J gave up 4 bases; unmatched junction bases: 2. CDR3 DNA: TGCGCCAGCAGCTTGGTGACTAGCGGATACAATGAGCAGTTCTTC. Protein product: CASSLVTSGYNEQFF.

V usage is TRBV18 and J usage is TRBJ2-1; 11 nucleotides agree with TRBD2. The germline V gene encodes CDR1 KGHSH and CDR2 LQKENI. The CDR3 consists of 16 residues. V trimming: 0 bases; J trimming: 9 bases; junction bases outside the gene matches: 7. CDR3 loop: CASSPPGLAERGEQFF. Here the CDR3 DNA reads TGTGCCAGCTCACCACCGGGACTAGCGGAGAGGGGTGAGCAGTTCTTC.

The chain is built from TRBV18 and TRBJ2-7; possibly TRBD2 for D (5 bases). Trimming stripped 2 bases from V and 0 bases from J, with 8 bases between. The CDR3 length is 14 residues. CDR1 is KGHSH and CDR2 is LQKENI in the germline V gene. CDR3 in DNA: TGTGCCAGCTCACCAACGGGGAGCTCCTACGAGCAGTACTTC. This codes for CASSPTGSSYEQYF. Full variable domain (missing parts from reference TRBV18 and TRBJ2-7): NAGVMQNPRHLVRRRGQEARLRCSPMKGHSHVYWYRQLPEEGLKFMVYLQKENIIDESGMPKERFSAEFPKEGPSILRIQQVVRGDSAAYFCASSPTGSSYEQYFGPGTRLTVT.

The sample holds a few counts of this clone. This chain joins TRBV5-1 and TRBJ2-3; 8 positions match TRBD2. Germline V gene lookup returns CDR1 SGHRS and CDR2 YFSETQ. The CDR3 sequence is 14 residues long. Unmatched junction bases numbered 8, after V lost 5 bases and J lost 6 bases. The chain's CDR3 is CASRRQREIDTQYF. CDR3 nucleotides: TGCGCCAGCAGGAGACAGCGGGAGATCGATACGCAGTATTTT.

The chain uses TRBV28 and TRBJ1-4; 10 nucleotides agree with TRBD1. After removal of 6 bases from V and 4 bases from J, the junction contained 8 bases not matched to a gene. Germline V gene data show CDR1 as MDHEN and CDR2 as SYDVKM. CDR3 length: 16 residues. CDR3 loop: CASSQDRGIGNEKLFF. The CDR3, as DNA: TGTGCCAGCAGCCAGGACAGGGGGATTGGTAATGAAAAACTGTTTTTT.

This chain's CDR3 is CASSPAGNNQPQHF. The CDR3 DNA reads as TGTGCCAGCTCACCAGCGGGGAACAATCAGCCCCAGCATTTT. The chain links TRBV18 to TRBJ1-5; D is unclear. The V and J ends lost 2 bases and 3 bases respectively, with 8 bases between them. This CDR3 is built from 14 residues. Looked up from germline, CDR1 is KGHSH and CDR2 is LQKENI.

The CDR3 is CASGPGLLSYNEQFF. CDR3 bases: TGCGCCAGCGGCCCGGGACTTTTATCCTACAATGAGCAGTTCTTC. The chain couples TRBV5-1 to TRBJ2-1; TRBD2 might be the D (6 bases). The CDR3 runs to 15 residues. The germline V gene encodes CDR1 SGHRS and CDR2 YFSETQ. Trimming shortened V by 7 bases and J by 1 base, and 15 bases separated the two germline ends. Full variable domain (remainder filled in from reference TRBV5-1 and TRBJ2-1): KAGVTQTPRYLIKTRGQQVTLSCSPISGHRSVSWYQQTPGQGLQFLFEYFSETQRNKGNFPGRFSGRQFSNSRSEMNVSTLELGDSALYLCASGPGLLSYNEQFFGPGTRLTVL.

The chain is built from TRBV28 and TRBJ2-5; D may be TRBD2 (5 bases). V was cut by 2 bases and J by 4 bases, with 8 bases left in between. CDR1 MDHEN and CDR2 SYDVKM come from the germline V gene. This CDR3 has 13 residues. CDR3 DNA: TGTGCCAGCAGTTTAGGGGAGCGAGAGACCCAGTACTTC. Protein: CASSLGERETQYF.

V usage is TRBV27 and J usage is TRBJ1-6; 9 nucleotides align to TRBD1. The J segment lost 0 bases and the V segment lost 5 bases, leaving 5 bases of the junction unmatched. The CDR3 contains 17 residues. Germline V gene data show CDR1 as MNHEY and CDR2 as SMNVEV (reference sequence). In DNA form, the CDR3 reads TGTGCCAGCAGTCTCGGGACAGGGTTCTCCTATAATTCACCCCTCCACTTT. Its translation: CASSLGTGFSYNSPLHF.

The V gene is TRBV27, the J gene TRBJ1-1, with TRBD1 matching 8 bases. CDR1 and CDR2 from the germline V gene are MNHEY and SMNVEV (reference sequence). Germline trimming cut 7 bases from V and 5 bases from J; bases unmatched to any gene: 9. The CDR3 covers 14 residues. CDR3 DNA sequence: TGTGCCAGCAATCCCTACAGGGGGTCTACTGAAGCTTTCTTT. This gives the protein CASNPYRGSTEAFF.